This TCR beta chain was captured by sequencing in a study of T cells of healthy individuals. V lost 7 bases and J lost 7; bases outside the gene matches: 6. Per germline, CDR1 SQVTM and CDR2 ANQGSEA. The CDR3 consists of 13 residues. TCRdb called the 5' RACE reads again in MiXCR, with one record for every CDR3 protein. Among about 96,000 distinct CDR3 sequences listed, roughly a sixth were seen once. This clonotype has more than one count but fewer than ten. This clonotype originated in a human donor in good health. J is TRBJ2-1 and V is TRBV29-1; the match to TRBD1 covers 11 bases. CDR3 DNA: TGCAGCGCTGGACAGGGGGCGGGGAATGAGCAGTTCTTC. It codes for CSAGQGAGNEQFF.